The entry below gives a single TCR beta chain sequence along with its context. Germline trimming cut 5 bases from V and 1 base from J; bases unmatched to any gene: 6. This CDR3 spans 15 amino acids. Per germline, CDR1 SGHTA and CDR2 FQGNSA. TCRdb's table, derived via immunoSEQ multiplex PCR, lists solely in-frame clones and lacks some. The table shows approximately 63,000 clones, with 85% to 90% occurring only once. The data were taken from a study of blood T cell repertoires in COVID-19. Study summary: Material from acute and convalescent COVID-19 was sourced from the United States, Italy and Spain.

The chain uses TRBV7-2 and TRBJ1-1, with TRBD1 matching 8 bases. The sequence was collected from a woman aged 55-75 years with COVID-19, enrolled during active disease. The sample was peripheral blood. The CDR3 bases are TGTGCCAGCAGCGTACAGGGGGTAGGGAACACTGAAGCTTTCTTT. This encodes CASSVQGVGNTEAFF. Together with reference TRBV7-2 and TRBJ1-1, the CDR3 gives the full variable domain: GAGVSQSPSNKVTEKGKDVELRCDPISGHTALYWYRQSLGQGLEFLIYFQGNSAPDKSGLPSDRFSAERTGGSVSTLTIQRTQQEDSAVYLCASSVQGVGNTEAFFGQGTRLTVV.